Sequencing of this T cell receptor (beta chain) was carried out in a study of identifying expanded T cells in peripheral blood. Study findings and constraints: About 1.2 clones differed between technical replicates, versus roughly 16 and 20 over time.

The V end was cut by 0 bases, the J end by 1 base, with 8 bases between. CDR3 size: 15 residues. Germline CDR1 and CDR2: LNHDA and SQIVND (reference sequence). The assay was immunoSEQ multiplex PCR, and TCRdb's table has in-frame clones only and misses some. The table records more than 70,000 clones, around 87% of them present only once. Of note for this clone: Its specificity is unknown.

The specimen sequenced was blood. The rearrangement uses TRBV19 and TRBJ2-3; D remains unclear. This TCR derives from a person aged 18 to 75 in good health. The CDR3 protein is CASSIDRRGTDTQYF. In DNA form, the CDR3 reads TGTGCCAGTAGTATAGACAGGCGAGGCACAGATACGCAGTATTTT. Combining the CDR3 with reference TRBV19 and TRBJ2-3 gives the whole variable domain DGGITQSPKYLFRKEGQNVTLSCEQNLNHDAMYWYRQDPGQGLRLIYYSQIVNDFQKGDIAEGYSVSREKKESFPLTVTSAQKNPTAFYLCASSIDRRGTDTQYFGPGTRLTVL.